This T cell receptor beta chain was sequenced during a study of cytomegalovirus exposure and HLA in healthy donors. In the study overall: A prior study identified just under 120 million unique TCR beta sequences from 200 million or so T cells.

A multiplex PCR was run with 60 Vbeta primers and 13 Jbeta primers. TCRdb keeps only in-frame clones here, not all; method: immunoSEQ multiplex PCR. The data show around 160,000 clones, with roughly 70% seen just once and less than 3.5% held by the top ten. This clone showed up just a few times. Its antigen is unidentified. Study-wide points: Later on, a genetic analysis was performed. It linked a missense variant in DCLRE1C with V- and J-gene trimming of TCR beta. Judged likely to be a sequencing artifact was a cluster of highly shared sequence variants.

Sequencing was performed on PBMCs. The clonotype was recovered from a woman in her thirties or forties in good health and CMV-seropositive.

The CDR3 DNA sequence: TGTGCCAGCTCACCAAGCGCCGCGGGAGAAGGCATTCAGTACTTC. It codes for CASSPSAAGEGIQYF. This chain links TRBV18 with TRBJ2-4, with 7 positions matching TRBD2. The CDR3 runs to 15 residues. After removal of 2 bases from V and 9 bases from J, the junction contained 10 bases not matched to a gene. CDR1 and CDR2 from the germline V gene are KGHSH and LQKENI.